This T cell receptor (beta chain) is drawn from a study of human T cells and chemical hapten exposure (dated by TCRdb to about 2021). With regard to the full study: For sensitization, 2% DPC in acetone was applied to a 2 cm by 2 cm area of upper inner arm skin. In alopecia patients, the study followed how the peripheral blood TCR repertoire changed in vivo over primary and secondary sensitization to diphenylcyclopropenone (DPC), a hapten. The libraries were sequenced as a pool, and the TCR yield per sample differed mostly because of small variations in library volumes within the pool. The mostly female patient cohort included alopecia areata with under or over 50% scalp involvement, alopecia totalis and alopecia universalis. Patch testing was done on the upper back using Finn chambers containing 0.01% DPC, and results were scored after 6 days according to International Contact Dermatitis Research Group standards. Blood for TCR sequencing was provided by twenty-nine alopecia patients at one to four time points (pre-sensitization, 2, 6 and 24 weeks). Blood was sampled from patients pre-sensitization (week 0) and at 2, 6 and about 24 weeks after DPC sensitization. Throughout the approximately 25-week study period, patients were also given weekly therapeutic DPC doses on the scalp.

This clonotype was recorded many times. Its antigen is not yet known. Base-call qualities are not available, and no considerably larger clone is one nucleotide away. The CDR3 goes from the cysteine to the phenylalanine over 14 residues. Only the CDR3 DNA is retained, 42 bases long and in frame from the first base. Trimming removed 6 bases from V and 4 bases from J; the gene matches leave 3 bases unexplained. The germline V gene gives CDR1 as SQVTM and CDR2 as ANQGSEA. The library relied on RACE. Sequencing used a NextSeq 500. During library preparation, unique molecular identifiers were attached to individual cDNA molecules so that TCRs could be counted in a quantitative, reproducible way. For every blood RNA sample, sequencing covered both the TCR alpha and TCR beta chains. Processing in the source paper ran as follows. Samples had a median of roughly 91,000 TCRs, with a range from 23,224 to 690,600. The Decombinator software suite was used to annotate the V, J and CDR3 of the TCR reads. For the PS versus PT1 abundance plots, all samples were subsampled to the same number of TCRs (28,000). TCRs were defined as expanded if absent before sensitization and observed at least eight times at the 2-week time point. TCRdb trimmed public reads at Q25 via fastp, called clones via MiXCR and kept in-frame beta chains. Every distinct CDR3 protein forms one entry, paired with its most common genes and DNA. TCRdb's processing, not the study's, gives the V and J calls here. The sample contains 50,000 to 65,000 distinct CDR3 sequences, around 7% of them found a single time. The ten largest clones represent 1.5% to 2% of the sample.

The full study reports these points: After repeated subsampling, the strength of the expansion versus patch-test correlation and the threshold at which it became significant changed. The number of TCRs above 1 in 1000 frequency did not change with DPC sensitization; there was no evidence of global repertoire structure alterations. Patch test score correlated positively with the number of PT1 expanded TCRs, reaching significance at thresholds 8, 16 and 32 but not at 4. Compared with pre-sensitization or healthy control sets, expanded TCRs formed significantly more large CDR3 similarity clusters, which is consistent with antigen-driven responses. Alopecia, a presumed autoimmune disease, was present in all patients, so the immune response of the patients might differ from that of healthy individuals.

This specimen's time point label, interpreted: pre-sensitization, week 0. Interpreted using the paper, the treatment or condition label stands for: therapeutic diphenylcyclopropenone sensitization with weekly scalp DPC. Blood at each patch-test visit was drawn before the patch test was applied. Patients were considered eligible if aged 18 to 70, diagnosed with alopecia and deemed suitable for DPC therapy, and patients were excluded if pregnant. Total RNA was isolated from unfractionated whole blood collected in Tempus Blood RNA tubes. The chain is assembled from TRBV29-1 and TRBJ2-2; 12 central bases correspond to TRBD1. Here the sequenced sample was whole blood, taken in connection with sensitization to the hapten diphenylcyclopropenone (DPC). This clonotype was sampled from a woman aged 25 to 45 with alopecia areata. Some clones in this sample may be carry-over from other donors' samples. For the CDR3, the sequence is CSVGTGGPTGELFF. Read as DNA, the sequence is TGCAGCGTCGGGACAGGGGGCCCCACCGGGGAGCTGTTTTTT.